Each of the 16 T cell receptor beta chains below was sequenced from the same sample in a study of T cell changes during pregnancy in multiple sclerosis. Here immunoSEQ multiplex PCR was the method, and the copy in TCRdb shows in-frame clones only, minus some. The sample lists around 130,000 clones, around 93% occurring once. The input for sequencing was peripheral blood, taken before pregnancy. The receptors here all came from a female donor with multiple sclerosis, enrolled in a pregnancy study.

This chain links TRBV19 with TRBJ2-2, with a tentative D call TRBD1 (6 bases). CDR1 is LNHDA and CDR2 is SQIVND in the germline V gene (reference sequence). This CDR3 is built from 12 residues. The V end lost 8 bases, the J end lost 5 bases, and 9 bases lay between the germline ends. CDR3 sequence reads: CASRTGTGELFF. DNA of the CDR3: TGTGCCAGTCGAACAGGGACCGGGGAGCTGTTTTTT. Full variable domain (rest looked up from reference TRBV19 and TRBJ2-2): DGGITQSPKYLFRKEGQNVTLSCEQNLNHDAMYWYRQDPGQGLRLIYYSQIVNDFQKGDIAEGYSVSREKKESFPLTVTSAQKNPTAFYLCASRTGTGELFFGEGSRLTVL.

CDR3 nucleotide sequence: TGTGCCAGCAGCTTGGCCAGGGAAGACAGGGCCACTCGGTGGGATACGCAGTATTTT. Its protein is CASSLAREDRATRWDTQYF. The rearrangement joins TRBV5-5 to TRBJ2-3; TRBD1 aligns across 7 bases. The germline V gene has CDR1 SGHKS and CDR2 YYEKEE (reference sequence). There are 19 residues in the CDR3. V lost 0 bases to trimming and J lost 6 bases; unmatched junction nucleotides: 19.

Details on this clone: Within the sample, other DNA sequences also encode this same CDR3. The V call is TRBV19, the J call TRBJ1-1, with a tentative D call TRBD1 (5 bases). Trimming stripped 5 bases from V and 1 base from J, with 8 bases between. Per germline, CDR1 LNHDA and CDR2 SQIVND (reference sequence). This CDR3 has 13 amino acids. In DNA, the CDR3 is TGTGCCAGTAGTTCTACAGGGAACACTGAAGCTTTCTTT. The encoded protein is CASSSTGNTEAFF.

V gene TRBV2 combines with J gene TRBJ2-2; 8 bases fit TRBD1. The CDR3 consists of 15 residues. V lost 4 bases and J lost 5; bases outside the gene matches: 6. Germline values: CDR1 SNHLY, CDR2 FYNNEI. The CDR3 spells CASSAARGHTGELFF. The CDR3 bases are TGTGCCAGCAGTGCCGCCAGGGGGCATACCGGGGAGCTGTTTTTT.

This clone was detected only once. The chain couples TRBV6-5 to TRBJ2-7; TRBD1 matches at 7 bases. Germline V gene data show CDR1 as MNHEY and CDR2 as SVGAGI. V lost 2 bases, J lost 7 bases, and 5 bases stayed unmatched. The CDR3 totals 13 residues. The CDR3 region is CASSYGQAREQYF. The CDR3 DNA is TGTGCCAGCAGTTACGGACAGGCAAGAGAGCAGTACTTC.

V is TRBV9 and J is TRBJ2-2, with 11 bases aligning to TRBD2. From germline, CDR1 is SGDLS and CDR2 YYNGEE. This CDR3 is built from 17 residues. The V segment lost 2 bases and the J segment 0 bases; nucleotides outside the gene matches: 3. CDR3 in amino acids: CASSVPSGGPNTGELFF. CDR3 coding DNA: TGTGCCAGCAGCGTGCCTAGCGGGGGGCCGAACACCGGGGAGCTGTTTTTT.

V gene TRBV6-5 combines with J gene TRBJ2-3; 9 bases line up with TRBD1. The germline CDR1 and CDR2 sequences are MNHEY and SVGAGI. The CDR3 totals 15 residues. V lost 6 bases and J lost 4; bases outside the gene matches: 8. CDR3 amino acids: CASRLGQGRSDTQYF. The CDR3, as DNA: TGTGCCAGCAGACTGGGACAGGGAAGATCAGATACGCAGTATTTT.

This clone was recorded a few times. The chain combines TRBV6-5 with TRBJ1-2; tentative D call: TRBD1 (6 bases). CDR3 length equals 13 residues. Looked up from germline, CDR1 is MNHEY and CDR2 is SVGAGI. The V and J ends lost 10 bases and 0 bases respectively, with 12 bases between them. The CDR3, as DNA: TGTGCCATCACCAGGGGAGCTAACTATGGCTACACCTTC. Amino acids: CAITRGANYGYTF.

This clone was seen a single time. J is TRBJ2-3 and V is TRBV5-1, with no clear D. CDR1 is SGHRS and CDR2 is YFSETQ in the germline V gene. The CDR3 is 15 amino acids. The V end lost 1 base, the J end lost 0 bases, and 9 bases lay between the germline ends. The CDR3 sequence is CASSLTQPSTDTQYF. The CDR3 nucleotides are TGCGCCAGCAGCTTGACACAGCCTAGCACAGATACGCAGTATTTT.

The chain combines TRBV5-6 with TRBJ1-6; tentative D call: TRBD1 (6 bases). Germline lookup yields CDR1 SGHDT and CDR2 YYEEEE. The CDR3 extends over 14 amino acids. Trimming took 2 bases from V and 5 from J, leaving 8 bases between them. The CDR3 loop reads CASSFPGDNSPLHF. CDR3 DNA sequence: TGTGCCAGCAGCTTTCCAGGGGATAATTCACCCCTCCACTTT.

About this clone: The junction departs from germline at one end; a sequencing error may be responsible. Other nucleotide sequences in the sample specify the same CDR3. The chain employs TRBV30 and TRBJ2-1, with 10 positions matching TRBD2. CDR1 and CDR2 from the germline V gene are GTSNPN and SVGIG (reference sequence). This CDR3 is built from 17 residues. The CDR3 bases are TGTGCCTGGAGTGTAGGTAGCGGGAGGCCACTATATCGTGAGCAATTCTTC. It codes for CAWSVGSGRPLYREQFF.

The chain combines TRBV6-6 with TRBJ1-5, with D possibly matching TRBD1 (6 bases). V was pared by 7 bases and J by 2 bases, with 15 bases between. CDR3 length: 15 residues. Per germline, CDR1 MNHNY and CDR2 SVGAGI (reference sequence). The CDR3 DNA sequence: TGTGCCAGCAACCAACAGGGTGGGGGCAATCAGCCCCAGCATTTT. It yields the protein CASNQQGGGNQPQHF.

This sequence joins TRBV4-1 and TRBJ1-3; D is perhaps TRBD1 (6 bases). V was pared by 1 base and J by 0 bases, with 7 bases between. CDR3 length: 15 residues. From germline, CDR1 is MGHRA and CDR2 YSYEKL. CDR3 sequence reads: CASSQGGRSGNTIYF. CDR3 sequence (DNA): TGCGCCAGCAGCCAAGGGGGGCGCTCTGGAAACACCATATATTTT.

The V gene is TRBV10-3, the J gene TRBJ1-2, with TRBD1 matching over 9 bases. This CDR3 spans 16 amino acids. J lost 6 bases, V lost 5 bases, and 13 bases had no gene match. Per germline, CDR1 ENHRY and CDR2 SYGVKD. The chain's CDR3 is CAISPQGVGQGDGYTF. The CDR3 DNA sequence: TGTGCCATCAGTCCCCAGGGGGTGGGACAGGGTGATGGCTACACCTTC.

The CDR3: CASSIDPLPTGKAFF. Written as DNA, the CDR3 is TGTGCCAGTAGTATAGACCCCCTCCCGACGGGAAAAGCTTTCTTT. The V call is TRBV19, the J call TRBJ1-1; the D is unclear. Germline V CDR1 and CDR2: LNHDA, SQIVND (reference sequence). The length of the CDR3 is 15 residues. V was clipped by 0 bases and J by 9 bases, with 17 bases between them.

The chain employs TRBV5-6 and TRBJ1-2, with D possibly being TRBD1 (5 bases). The CDR3 is made up of 18 amino acids. Germline assignment: CDR1 SGHDT and CDR2 YYEEEE. V was trimmed by 0 bases and J by 3 bases, leaving 21 bases between them. Here the CDR3 reads CASSLGRVRKQVDYGYTF. For the CDR3, the DNA is TGTGCCAGCAGCTTGGGCAGGGTAAGAAAGCAAGTGGACTATGGCTACACCTTC.